These 12 T cell receptor beta chains were all obtained from the same sample, sequenced in a study of T cells after yellow fever vaccination. In TCRdb, the 5' RACE reads were re-called with MiXCR into one record per CDR3 protein. This sample carries about 69,000 distinct CDR3 sequences, around 6.2% of them seen once, and the ten largest clones take 2.2%. This specimen was CD4+ T cells sorted from PBMCs, taken approximately 16 days after the first yellow fever vaccination. The origin of the receptors is a man in his late teens or twenties who received the YFV17D yellow fever vaccine.

This clonotype was seen many times. The genes are TRBV27 and TRBJ1-1; TRBD1 agrees at 9 bases. The CDR3 has 13 residues. J gave up 5 bases and V 8 bases, and 6 bases lay outside the gene matches. The germline gives CDR1 MNHEY, CDR2 SMNVEV (reference sequence). The CDR3 region has the DNA TGTGCCAGCCGGGGGACAGGGAAGACTGAAGCTTTCTTT. The encoded protein is CASRGTGKTEAFF.

This clonotype was observed at least ten times. The chain has TRBV18 and TRBJ1-1; D remains ambiguous. CDR3 length equals 14 residues. The V gene lost 5 bases and the J gene lost 3 bases, with 13 bases spanning the gap. Germline CDR1 reads KGHSH; CDR2 reads LQKENI. CDR3 region: CASSSQDGDTEAFF. The CDR3 nucleotides read TGTGCCAGCTCATCCCAAGACGGGGACACTGAAGCTTTCTTT.

This clonotype was observed at least ten times. The rearrangement links TRBV18 to TRBJ2-2; 7 bases line up with TRBD1. CDR1 and CDR2 from the germline V gene are KGHSH and LQKENI. The junction had 11 bases not matched to a gene; V was cut back by 8 bases and J by 2 bases. This CDR3 is 16 amino acids long. In DNA form, the CDR3 reads TGTGCCAGCAAAAGTTGGGACAGCCAAAACACCGGGGAGCTGTTTTTT. Translating it yields CASKSWDSQNTGELFF.

This clonotype appeared many times. The gene calls are TRBV6-2 or TRBV6-3 and TRBJ2-5; 9 bases align to TRBD2. There are 17 residues in the CDR3. With 4 bases clipped from V and 0 bases from J, the junction kept 9 bases outside the gene matches. CDR1 and CDR2 (germline): MNHEY, SVGEGT. The CDR3 region has the DNA TGTGCCAGCAGTTCCTTCCGGCTAGCGGGGAACCAAGAGACCCAGTACTTC. As protein: CASSSFRLAGNQETQYF.

This clonotype was recorded at least ten times. The chain uses TRBV4-3 and TRBJ2-3; the D gene is possibly TRBD2 (5 bases). Deletions cut 4 bases from V and 5 bases from J, with 13 bases between. CDR1 and CDR2 from the germline V gene are LGHNA and YSLEER. This CDR3 has 14 residues. This CDR3 reads CASSRRAGGDTQYF. CDR3 in DNA: TGCGCCAGCAGCCGCAGAGCAGGAGGAGATACGCAGTATTTT.

This clonotype was observed at least ten times. The genes are TRBV20-1 and TRBJ2-1; weak D call: TRBD2 (7 bases). Trimming cost V 0 bases and J 3 bases, with 9 bases left between them. The CDR3 contains 14 residues. Germline CDR1 is DFQATT and CDR2 is SNEGSKA (reference sequence). CDR3 region: CSAREGGHYNEQFF. CDR3 bases: TGCAGTGCTAGAGAGGGGGGGCACTACAATGAGCAGTTCTTC.

This clonotype occurred many times. V and J are TRBV7-2 and TRBJ2-1; 8 bases line up with TRBD2. Germline V lookup: CDR1 SGHTA, CDR2 FQGNSA. The CDR3 loop spans 15 amino acids. With V trimmed by 5 bases and J by 5 bases, 8 bases remained unmatched. CDR3 protein: CASSPNTGGDNEQFF. CDR3 nucleotides: TGTGCCAGCAGCCCCAACACCGGGGGGGACAATGAGCAGTTCTTC.

The sample holds a few counts of this clonotype. The chain links TRBV5-1 to TRBJ1-2, with TRBD1 identical over 9 bases. The CDR3 covers 14 residues. Trimming removed 0 bases from V and 8 bases from J; junction bases left unmatched: 5. CDR1 and CDR2 (germline): SGHRS, YFSETQ. CDR3 sequence: CASSLAGQGGGYTF. DNA for the CDR3: TGCGCCAGCAGCTTGGCGGGACAGGGAGGCGGCTACACCTTC.

In regard to this clonotype: A much larger clone lies a single base off, so this may be a read error. The chain combines TRBV7-9 with TRBJ1-1; the D gene is possibly TRBD1 (5 bases). The CDR3 has 14 amino acids. The germline V gene encodes CDR1 SEHNR and CDR2 FQNEAQ (reference sequence). CDR3 residues: CASSSDIMKTEAFF. CDR3 DNA: TGTGCCAGCAGCTCGGACATCATGAAGACTGAAGCTTTCTTT.

This clonotype was seen repeatedly, ten times or more. The chain employs TRBV6-4 and TRBJ1-4; TRBD1 matches 8 bases. The V and J ends lost 0 bases and 0 bases, in that order; junction bases with no gene match: 9. CDR3 length equals 19 residues. Germline V gives CDR1 MRHNA, CDR2 SNTAGT. The CDR3 loop reads CASSDSWTGWSATNEKLFF. Here the CDR3 DNA reads TGTGCCAGCAGTGACTCTTGGACAGGGTGGTCCGCAACTAATGAAAAACTGTTTTTT.

In regard to this clonotype: One base away lies a much larger clone, so this may be a sequencing read error. The V call is TRBV7-2, the J call TRBJ2-1; no reliable D call. CDR1 SGHTA and CDR2 FQGNSA come from the germline V gene. V was clipped by 5 bases and J by 7 bases, with 18 bases between them. The CDR3 is 15 residues long. The CDR3 is CASSEQMGTQNEQFF. The DNA for the CDR3 is TGTGCCAGCAGCGAACAGATGGGAACCCAGAATGAGCAGTTCTTC.

This clonotype came up many times. The rearrangement uses TRBV7-9 and TRBJ2-2; maybe TRBD1 (5 bases). Deletions cut 2 bases from V and 4 bases from J, with 14 bases between. Germline V CDR1 and CDR2: SEHNR, FQNEAQ (reference sequence). The CDR3 runs to 16 residues. CDR3 amino acids: CASSLFQGVRTGELFF. In DNA form, the CDR3 reads TGTGCCAGCAGCTTATTCCAGGGTGTCCGCACCGGGGAGCTGTTTTTT.